The clone carrying this T cell receptor (beta chain) has ten or more counts. No antigen is known for it. This specimen comes from a study of T-cell reconstitution after alpha-beta-depleted transplantation in children. Findings and limits, study-wide: Several hundred expanded graft clones reportedly were the source of alpha-beta T cells about two months after transplant.

Unique molecular identifiers were incorporated when the TCRbeta library was constructed. TCRdb itself ran the PCR reads through MiXCR, one entry per CDR3 protein. The sample records some 220,000 distinct CDR3 sequences, 11% being singletons. The source was PBMCs, collected before TCRalphabeta/CD19-depleted stem cell transplant. The clonotype was recovered from a child less than two years old with acute myeloid leukemia, due to receive a stem cell transplant.

Here the CDR3 DNA reads TGTGCCAGCACCGACGAGGGTCATACAGATACGCAGTATTTT. Protein: CASTDEGHTDTQYF. The chain employs TRBV6-2 or TRBV6-3 and TRBJ2-3; TRBD2 might be the D (5 bases). Germline loops: CDR1 MNHEY, CDR2 SVGEGT. The CDR3 consists of 14 residues. V was clipped by 7 bases and J by 3 bases, with 14 bases between them.